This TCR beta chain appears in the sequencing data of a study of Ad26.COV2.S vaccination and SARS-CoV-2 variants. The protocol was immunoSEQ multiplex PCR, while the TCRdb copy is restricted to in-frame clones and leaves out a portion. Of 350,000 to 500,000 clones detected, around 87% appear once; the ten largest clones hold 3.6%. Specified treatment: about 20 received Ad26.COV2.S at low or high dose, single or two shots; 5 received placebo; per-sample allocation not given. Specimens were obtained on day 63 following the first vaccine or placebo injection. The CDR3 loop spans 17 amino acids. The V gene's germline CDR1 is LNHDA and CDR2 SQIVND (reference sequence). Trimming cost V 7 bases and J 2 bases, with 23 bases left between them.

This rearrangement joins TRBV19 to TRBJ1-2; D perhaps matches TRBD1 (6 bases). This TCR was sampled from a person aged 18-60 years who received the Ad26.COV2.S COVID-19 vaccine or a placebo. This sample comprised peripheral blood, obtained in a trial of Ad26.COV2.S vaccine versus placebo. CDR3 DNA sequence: TGTGCCAGTATTAAGGAAAAAGGAGGGCAGGGGAACTATGGCTACACCTTC. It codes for CASIKEKGGQGNYGYTF.